One and the same sample provided the 2 T cell receptor beta chains below, sequenced in a study of cytomegalovirus exposure and HLA in healthy donors. The PCR ran on 60 Vbeta and 13 Jbeta primers. Generated by immunoSEQ multiplex PCR, the TCRdb table keeps only in-frame clones and is missing some. The table records 65,000 to 75,000 clones, 68% of them present only once. The sequencing input was PBMCs. These receptors all stem from a man aged 35 to 55 in good health and CMV-seropositive.

The rearrangement uses TRBV27 and TRBJ2-6; D is unresolved. Germline V gene sequence: CDR1 MNHEY, CDR2 SMNVEV (reference sequence). Trimming cost V 8 bases and J 2 bases, with 13 bases left between them. CDR3 length: 15 amino acids. The CDR3 DNA sequence: TGTGCCAGCGGTCGTCAGTTGGCTGGGGCCAACGTCCTGACTTTC. Residues: CASGRQLAGANVLTF.

In its sample, this clone was seen once. CDR3 region: CASRLGGETYEQYF. The CDR3 DNA reads as TGTGCCAGCAGGTTAGGGGGCGAAACCTACGAGCAGTACTTC. The V call is TRBV2, the J call TRBJ2-7; 7 bases fit TRBD1. Losses at the gene ends were 6 bases for V and 2 bases for J; bases not matched to a gene: 7. CDR3 length: 14 residues. Germline assignment: CDR1 SNHLY and CDR2 FYNNEI.